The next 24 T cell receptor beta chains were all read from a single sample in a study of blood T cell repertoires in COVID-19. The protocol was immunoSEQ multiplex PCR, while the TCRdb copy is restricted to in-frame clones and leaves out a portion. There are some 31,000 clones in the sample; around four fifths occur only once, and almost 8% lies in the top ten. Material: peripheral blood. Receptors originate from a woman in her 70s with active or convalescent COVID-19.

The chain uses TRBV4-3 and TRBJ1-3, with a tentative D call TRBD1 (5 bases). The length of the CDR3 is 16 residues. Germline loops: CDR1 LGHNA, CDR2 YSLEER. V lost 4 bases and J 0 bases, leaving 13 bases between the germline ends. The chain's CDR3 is CASSRGTGNSGNTIYF. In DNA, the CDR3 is TGCGCCAGCAGCCGAGGAACAGGAAACTCTGGAAACACCATATATTTT.

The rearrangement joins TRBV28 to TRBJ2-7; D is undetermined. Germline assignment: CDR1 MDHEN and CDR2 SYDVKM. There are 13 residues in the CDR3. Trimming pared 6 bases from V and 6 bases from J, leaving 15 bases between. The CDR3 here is CASRLPPVGEQYF. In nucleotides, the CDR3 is TGTGCCAGCAGACTACCGCCAGTCGGCGAGCAGTACTTC.

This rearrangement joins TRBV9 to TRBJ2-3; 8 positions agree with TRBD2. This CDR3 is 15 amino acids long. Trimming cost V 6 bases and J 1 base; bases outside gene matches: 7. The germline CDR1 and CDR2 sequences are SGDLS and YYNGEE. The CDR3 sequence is CASTFSGTGTDTQYF. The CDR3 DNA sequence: TGTGCCAGCACCTTTAGCGGGACCGGCACAGATACGCAGTATTTT.

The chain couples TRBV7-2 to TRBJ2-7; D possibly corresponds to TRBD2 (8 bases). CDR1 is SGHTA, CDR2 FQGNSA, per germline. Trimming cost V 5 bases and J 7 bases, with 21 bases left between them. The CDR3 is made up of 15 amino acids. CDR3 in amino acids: CASSPGGSGSGEQYF. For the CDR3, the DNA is TGTGCCAGCAGCCCAGGGGGAAGCGGGAGTGGTGAGCAGTACTTC.

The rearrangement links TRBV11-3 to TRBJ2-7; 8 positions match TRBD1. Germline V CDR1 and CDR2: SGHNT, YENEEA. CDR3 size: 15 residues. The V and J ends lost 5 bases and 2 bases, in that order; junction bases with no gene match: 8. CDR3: CASSPRTGNTYEQYF. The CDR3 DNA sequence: TGTGCCAGCAGCCCCCGGACAGGGAACACCTACGAGCAGTACTTC.

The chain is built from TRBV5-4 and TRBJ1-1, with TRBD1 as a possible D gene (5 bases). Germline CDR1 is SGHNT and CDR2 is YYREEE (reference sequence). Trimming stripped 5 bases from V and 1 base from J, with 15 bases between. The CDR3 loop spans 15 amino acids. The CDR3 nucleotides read TGTGCCAGCAGTTATCAAGACAGACCGAACACTGAAGCTTTCTTT. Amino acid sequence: CASSYQDRPNTEAFF.

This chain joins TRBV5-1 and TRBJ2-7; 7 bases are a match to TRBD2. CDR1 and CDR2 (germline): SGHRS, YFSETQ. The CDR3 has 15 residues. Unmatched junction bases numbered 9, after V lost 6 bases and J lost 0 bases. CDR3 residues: CASKRGGESSYEQYF. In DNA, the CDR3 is TGCGCCAGCAAGAGGGGAGGGGAAAGCTCCTACGAGCAGTACTTC.

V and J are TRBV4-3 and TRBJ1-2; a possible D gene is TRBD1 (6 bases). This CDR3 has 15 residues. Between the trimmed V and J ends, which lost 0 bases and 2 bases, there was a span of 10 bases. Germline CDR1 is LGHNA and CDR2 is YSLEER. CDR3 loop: CASSQDDTGNYGYTF. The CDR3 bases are TGCGCCAGCAGCCAAGATGACACAGGGAACTATGGCTACACCTTC.

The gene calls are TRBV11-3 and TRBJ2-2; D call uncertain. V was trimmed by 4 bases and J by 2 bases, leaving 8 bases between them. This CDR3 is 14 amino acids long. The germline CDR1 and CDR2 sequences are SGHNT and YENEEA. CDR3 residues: CASSSQINTGELFF. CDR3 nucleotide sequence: TGTGCCAGCAGCTCGCAGATAAACACCGGGGAGCTGTTTTTT. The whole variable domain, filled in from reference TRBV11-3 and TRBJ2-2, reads EAGVVQSPRYKIIEKKQPVAFWCNPISGHNTLYWYLQNLGQGPELLIRYENEEAVDDSQLPKDRFSAERLKGVDSTLKIQPAELGDSAVYLCASSSQINTGELFFGEGSRLTVL.

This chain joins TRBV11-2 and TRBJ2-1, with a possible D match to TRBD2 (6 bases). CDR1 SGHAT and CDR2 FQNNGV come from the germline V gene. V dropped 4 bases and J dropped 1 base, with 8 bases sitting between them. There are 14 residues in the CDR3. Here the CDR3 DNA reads TGTGCCAGCAGCTCACTAGCATCCTACAATGAGCAGTTCTTC. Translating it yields CASSSLASYNEQFF.

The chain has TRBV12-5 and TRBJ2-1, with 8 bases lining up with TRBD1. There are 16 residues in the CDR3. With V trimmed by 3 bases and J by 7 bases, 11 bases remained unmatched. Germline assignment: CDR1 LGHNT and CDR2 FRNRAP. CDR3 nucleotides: TGTGCTAGTGGTTTACCTATGACAGGGGCAGCGAATGAGCAGTTCTTC. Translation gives CASGLPMTGAANEQFF.

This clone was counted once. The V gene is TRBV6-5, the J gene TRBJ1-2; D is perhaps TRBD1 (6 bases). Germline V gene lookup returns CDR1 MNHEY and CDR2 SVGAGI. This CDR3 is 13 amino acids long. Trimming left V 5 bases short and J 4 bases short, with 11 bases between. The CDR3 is CASSQTGLYGYTF. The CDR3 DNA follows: TGTGCCAGCAGTCAGACAGGACTCTATGGCTACACCTTC.

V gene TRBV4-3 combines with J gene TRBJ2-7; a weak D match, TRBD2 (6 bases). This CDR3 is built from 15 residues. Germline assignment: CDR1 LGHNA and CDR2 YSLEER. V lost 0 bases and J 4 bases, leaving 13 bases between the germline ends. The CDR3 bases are TGCGCCAGCAGCCAAGAAACTAGCACCCTATACGAGCAGTACTTC. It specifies CASSQETSTLYEQYF.

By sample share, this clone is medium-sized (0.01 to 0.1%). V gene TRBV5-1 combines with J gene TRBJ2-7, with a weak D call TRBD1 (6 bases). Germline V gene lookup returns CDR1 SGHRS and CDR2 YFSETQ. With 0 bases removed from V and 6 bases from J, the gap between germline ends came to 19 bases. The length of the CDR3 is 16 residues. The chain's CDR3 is CASSLEEGRGHPEQYF. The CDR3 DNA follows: TGCGCCAGCAGCTTGGAGGAAGGCAGGGGTCATCCCGAGCAGTACTTC.

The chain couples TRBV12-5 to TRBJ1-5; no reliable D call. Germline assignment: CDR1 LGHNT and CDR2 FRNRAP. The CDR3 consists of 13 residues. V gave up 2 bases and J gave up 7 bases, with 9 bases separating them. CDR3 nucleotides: TGTGCTAGTGGTTTGTTTGTGGGCCAGCCCCAGCATTTT. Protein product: CASGLFVGQPQHF.

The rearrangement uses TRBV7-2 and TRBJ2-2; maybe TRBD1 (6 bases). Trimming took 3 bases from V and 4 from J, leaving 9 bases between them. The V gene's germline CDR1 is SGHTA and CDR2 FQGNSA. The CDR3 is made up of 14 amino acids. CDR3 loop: CASSFQGLTGELFF. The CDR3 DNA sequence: TGTGCCAGCAGCTTCCAGGGGCTCACCGGGGAGCTGTTTTTT.

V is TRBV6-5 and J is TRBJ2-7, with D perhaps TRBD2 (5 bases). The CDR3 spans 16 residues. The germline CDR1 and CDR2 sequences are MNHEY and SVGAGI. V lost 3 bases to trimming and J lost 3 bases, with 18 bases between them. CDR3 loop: CASSYGSGITNYEQYF. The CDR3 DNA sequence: TGTGCCAGCAGTTATGGGTCCGGGATCACGAACTACGAGCAGTACTTC.

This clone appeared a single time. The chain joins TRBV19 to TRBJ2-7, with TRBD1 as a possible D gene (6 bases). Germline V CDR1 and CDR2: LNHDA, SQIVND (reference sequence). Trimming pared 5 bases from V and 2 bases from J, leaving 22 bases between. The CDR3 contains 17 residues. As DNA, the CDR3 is TGTGCCAGTAGTCGCTCAGGGGCCTCCTCCGGTACCTACGAGCAGTACTTC. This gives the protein CASSRSGASSGTYEQYF.

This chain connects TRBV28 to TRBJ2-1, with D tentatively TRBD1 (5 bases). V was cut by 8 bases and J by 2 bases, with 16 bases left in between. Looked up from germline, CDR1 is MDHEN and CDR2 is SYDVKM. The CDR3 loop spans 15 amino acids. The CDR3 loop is CASCGAERTYNEQFF. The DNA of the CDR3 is TGTGCCAGCTGTGGGGCGGAGAGAACCTACAATGAGCAGTTCTTC.

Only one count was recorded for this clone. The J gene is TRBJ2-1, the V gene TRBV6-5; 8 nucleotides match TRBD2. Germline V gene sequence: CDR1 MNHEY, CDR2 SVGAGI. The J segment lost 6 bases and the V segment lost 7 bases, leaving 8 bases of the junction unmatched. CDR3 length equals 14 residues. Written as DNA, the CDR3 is TGTGCCAGCATGGACGGGGGGGCCTTCAATGAGCAGTTCTTC. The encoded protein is CASMDGGAFNEQFF.

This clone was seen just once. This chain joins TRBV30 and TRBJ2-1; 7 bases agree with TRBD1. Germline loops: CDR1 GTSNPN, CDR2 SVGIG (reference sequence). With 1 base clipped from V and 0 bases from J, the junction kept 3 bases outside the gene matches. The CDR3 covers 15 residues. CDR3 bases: TGTGCCTGGAGTGGGACAGGATTCTCCTACAATGAGCAGTTCTTC. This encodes CAWSGTGFSYNEQFF.

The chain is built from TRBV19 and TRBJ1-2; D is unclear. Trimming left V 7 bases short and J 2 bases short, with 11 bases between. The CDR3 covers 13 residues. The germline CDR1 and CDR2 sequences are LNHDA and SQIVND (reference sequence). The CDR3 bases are TGTGCCAGTAACCCCCGGGGAAACTATGGCTACACCTTC. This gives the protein CASNPRGNYGYTF.

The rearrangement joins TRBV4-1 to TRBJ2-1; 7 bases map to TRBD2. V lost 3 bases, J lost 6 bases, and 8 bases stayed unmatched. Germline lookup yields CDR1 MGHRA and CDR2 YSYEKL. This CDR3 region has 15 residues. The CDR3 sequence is CASSQSGRGVNEQFF. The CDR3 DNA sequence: TGCGCCAGCAGCCAGTCCGGCCGGGGGGTCAATGAGCAGTTCTTC.

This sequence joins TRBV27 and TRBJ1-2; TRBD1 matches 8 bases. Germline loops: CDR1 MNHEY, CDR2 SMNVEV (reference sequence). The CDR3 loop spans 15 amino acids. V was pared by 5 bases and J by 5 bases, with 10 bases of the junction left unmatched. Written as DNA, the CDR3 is TGTGCCAGCAGTCCCAAGACAGGGGTAGGGTATGGCTACACCTTC. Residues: CASSPKTGVGYGYTF.